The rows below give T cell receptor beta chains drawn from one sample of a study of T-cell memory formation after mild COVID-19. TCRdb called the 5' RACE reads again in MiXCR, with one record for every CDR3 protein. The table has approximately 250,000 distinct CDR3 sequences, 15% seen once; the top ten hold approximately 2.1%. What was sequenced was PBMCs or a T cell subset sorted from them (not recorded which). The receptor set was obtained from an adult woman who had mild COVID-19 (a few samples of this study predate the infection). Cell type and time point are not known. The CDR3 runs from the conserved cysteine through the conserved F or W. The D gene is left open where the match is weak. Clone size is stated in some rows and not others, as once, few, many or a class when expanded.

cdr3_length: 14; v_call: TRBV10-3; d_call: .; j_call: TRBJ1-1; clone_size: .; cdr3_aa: CAISESQQNTEAFF; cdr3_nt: TGTGCCATCAGTGAGTCGCAACAAAACACTGAAGCTTTCTTT
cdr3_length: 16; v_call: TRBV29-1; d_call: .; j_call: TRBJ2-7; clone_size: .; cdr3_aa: CSARGGIYGGSYEQYF; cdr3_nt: TGCAGCGCCCGAGGCGGGATCTACGGAGGTTCCTACGAGCAGTACTTC
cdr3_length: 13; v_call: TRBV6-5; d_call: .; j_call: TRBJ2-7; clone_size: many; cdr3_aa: CASFRGRGYEQYF; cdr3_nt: TGTGCCAGCTTCCGGGGCAGGGGCTACGAGCAGTACTTC
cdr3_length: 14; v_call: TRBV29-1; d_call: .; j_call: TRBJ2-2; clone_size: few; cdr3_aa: CSVREGANTGELFF; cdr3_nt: TGCAGCGTCCGAGAGGGTGCGAACACCGGGGAGCTGTTTTTT
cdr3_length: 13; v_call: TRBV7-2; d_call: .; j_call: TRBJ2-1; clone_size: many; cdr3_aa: CASSPQYYNEQFF; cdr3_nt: TGTGCCAGCAGCCCGCAATACTACAATGAGCAGTTCTTC
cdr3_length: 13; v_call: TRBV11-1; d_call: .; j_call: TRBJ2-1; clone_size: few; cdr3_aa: CASSQGIINEQFF; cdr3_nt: TGTGCCAGCAGCCAGGGAATAATCAATGAGCAGTTCTTC
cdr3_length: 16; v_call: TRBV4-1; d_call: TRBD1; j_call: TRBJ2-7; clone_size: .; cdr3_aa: CASSQGPGQGFYEQYF; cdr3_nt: TGCGCCAGCAGCCAGGGTCCGGGACAGGGGTTTTACGAGCAGTACTTC
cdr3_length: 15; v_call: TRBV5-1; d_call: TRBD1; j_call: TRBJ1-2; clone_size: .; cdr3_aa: CASSSTGEYNYGYTF; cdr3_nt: TGCGCCAGCAGCTCGACAGGGGAGTACAACTATGGCTACACCTTC
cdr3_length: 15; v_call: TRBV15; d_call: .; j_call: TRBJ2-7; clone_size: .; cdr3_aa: CATSRAYESSYEQYF; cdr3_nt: TGTGCCACCAGCAGAGCATACGAGAGCTCCTACGAGCAGTACTTC
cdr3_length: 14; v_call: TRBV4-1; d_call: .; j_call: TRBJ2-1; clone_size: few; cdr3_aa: CASSQVGSYNEQFF; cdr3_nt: TGCGCCAGCAGCCAAGTTGGGTCCTACAATGAGCAGTTCTTC
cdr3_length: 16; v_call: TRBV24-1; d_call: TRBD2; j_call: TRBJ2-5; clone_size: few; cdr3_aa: CATSDSGLAVQETQYF; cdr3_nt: TGTGCCACCAGTGATTCGGGACTAGCGGTGCAAGAGACCCAGTACTTC
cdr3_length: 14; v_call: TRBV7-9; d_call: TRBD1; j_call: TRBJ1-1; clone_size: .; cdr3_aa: CASSPGQAHTEAFF; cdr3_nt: TGTGCCAGCAGCCCCGGACAGGCGCACACTGAAGCTTTCTTT
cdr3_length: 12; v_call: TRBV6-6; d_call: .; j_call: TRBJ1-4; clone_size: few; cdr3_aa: CASSLRAEKLFF; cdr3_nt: TGTGCCAGCAGTCTGAGGGCTGAAAAACTGTTTTTT
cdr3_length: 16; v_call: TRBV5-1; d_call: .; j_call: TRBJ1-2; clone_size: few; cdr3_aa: CASSLAVGHGSYGYTF; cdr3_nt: TGCGCCAGCAGCTTGGCCGTGGGACACGGATCCTATGGCTACACCTTC
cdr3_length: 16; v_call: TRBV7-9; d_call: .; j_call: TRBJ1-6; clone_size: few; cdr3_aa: CASSFGPSSYNSPLHF; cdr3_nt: TGTGCCAGCAGCTTTGGTCCAAGCTCCTATAATTCACCCCTCCACTTT
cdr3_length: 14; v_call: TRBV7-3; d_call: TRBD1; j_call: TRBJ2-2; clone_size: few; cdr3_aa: CASSRTGGTGELFF; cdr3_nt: TGTGCCAGCAGCCGCACAGGGGGAACCGGGGAGCTGTTTTTT
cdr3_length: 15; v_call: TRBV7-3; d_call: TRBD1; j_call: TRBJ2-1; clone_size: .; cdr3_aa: CASSPRQQGGNEQFF; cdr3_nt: TGTGCCAGCAGCCCCCGACAACAGGGGGGCAATGAGCAGTTCTTC
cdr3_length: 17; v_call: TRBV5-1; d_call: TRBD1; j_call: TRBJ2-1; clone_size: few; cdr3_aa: CASSSAPPGQGENEQFF; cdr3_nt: TGCGCCAGCAGCTCAGCACCTCCGGGACAGGGTGAGAATGAGCAGTTCTTC
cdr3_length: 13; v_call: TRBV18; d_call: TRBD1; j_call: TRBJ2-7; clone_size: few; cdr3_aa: CASSLQQGAEQYF; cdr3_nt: TGTGCCAGCTCACTCCAACAGGGGGCCGAGCAGTACTTC
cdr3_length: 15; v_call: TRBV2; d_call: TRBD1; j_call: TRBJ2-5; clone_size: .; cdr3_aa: CASRIRGPGGETQYF; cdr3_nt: TGTGCCAGCAGGATCAGGGGGCCGGGCGGAGAGACCCAGTACTTC
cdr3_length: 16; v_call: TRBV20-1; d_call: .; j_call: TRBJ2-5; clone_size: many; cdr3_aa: CSAPASGGIGGETQYF; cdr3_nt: TGCAGTGCCCCCGCGTCGGGGGGCATTGGGGGAGAGACCCAGTACTTC
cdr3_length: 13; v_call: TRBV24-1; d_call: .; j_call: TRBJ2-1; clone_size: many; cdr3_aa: CATAPYNENEQFF; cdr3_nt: TGTGCCACCGCACCTTACAATGAGAATGAGCAGTTCTTC
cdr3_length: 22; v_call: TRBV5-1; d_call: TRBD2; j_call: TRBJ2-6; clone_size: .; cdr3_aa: CATGASPWAVSGNGPGANVLTF; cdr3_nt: TGCGCCACCGGGGCATCCCCTTGGGCCGTTAGCGGGAATGGGCCTGGGGCCAACGTCCTGACTTTC
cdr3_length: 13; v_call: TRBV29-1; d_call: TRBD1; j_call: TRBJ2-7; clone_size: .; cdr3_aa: CSVAGTVTYEQYF; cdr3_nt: TGCAGCGTTGCCGGGACAGTGACCTACGAGCAGTACTTC
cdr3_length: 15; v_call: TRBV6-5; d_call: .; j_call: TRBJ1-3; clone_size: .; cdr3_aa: CASSSYGTPGNTIYF; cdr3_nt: TGTGCCAGCAGTTCGTACGGGACACCTGGAAACACCATATATTTT
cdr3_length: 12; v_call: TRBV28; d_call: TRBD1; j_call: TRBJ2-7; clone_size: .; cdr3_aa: CASSLGQGAKYF; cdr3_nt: TGTGCCAGCAGTCTCGGACAGGGGGCGAAGTACTTC
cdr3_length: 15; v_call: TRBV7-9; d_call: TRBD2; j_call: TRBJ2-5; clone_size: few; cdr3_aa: CASSLGPSGKETQYF; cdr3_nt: TGTGCCAGCAGCTTGGGGCCTAGCGGTAAAGAGACCCAGTACTTC
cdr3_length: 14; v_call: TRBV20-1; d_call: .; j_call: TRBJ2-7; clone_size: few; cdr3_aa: CSARRGSEAYEQYF; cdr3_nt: TGCAGTGCTAGAAGGGGATCTGAGGCCTACGAGCAGTACTTC